This T cell receptor beta chain was captured by sequencing in a study of blood T cell repertoires in COVID-19. Produced via immunoSEQ multiplex PCR; TCRdb's table is partial and in-frame only. The data contain about 130,000 clones, approximately 86% of them singletons. CDR3 size: 16 residues. Germline V gene lookup returns CDR1 SGHNT and CDR2 YYREEE (reference sequence). Trimming removed 4 bases at V and 0 bases at J, with 13 bases between. Clinical histories supplied by participants themselves formed the basis of cohort assignment. J is TRBJ1-4 and V is TRBV5-4; D perhaps matches TRBD1 (6 bases). The specimen sequenced was PBMCs or T cells enriched from blood (not recorded which). This TCR was sampled from a woman between 50 and 59 years old who had recovered from COVID-19. The CDR3 here is CASSQDSPATNEKLFF. The CDR3 nucleotides read TGTGCCAGCAGCCAGGACAGTCCCGCAACTAATGAAAAACTGTTTTTT.